This TCR beta chain was sequenced during a study of CD8 T cells in Susac syndrome. Reverse transcription used roughly 0.45 to 1 ug RNA and random hexamers. The method of amplification for TCR beta CDR3 was immunoSEQ multiplex PCR, covering 54 Vbeta and 13 Jbeta. TCRdb re-derived calls from the immunoSEQ multiplex PCR reads in MiXCR, one entry per CDR3 protein. The sample has fewer than 150,000 distinct CDR3 sequences; about 92% are singletons. V gave up 6 bases and J gave up 1 base, with 23 bases separating them. CDR3 length: 18 residues. The V gene's germline CDR1 is SEHNR and CDR2 FQNEAQ (reference sequence). The study used treatment-naive patients who had stable or active relapsing-remitting disease as multiple sclerosis controls. While CD8+ and CD4+ T cells were isolated negatively, TEMRA cells were enriched by FACS.

Sequenced sample: CD4+ T cells from PBMCs. This chain links TRBV7-9 with TRBJ2-3, with a weak D call TRBD2 (7 bases). This sequence was found in a human donor with multiple sclerosis. Here the CDR3 DNA reads TGTGCCAGCAGACCTGAACCCACTGTGGGGGGGCGCACAGATACGCAGTATTTT. Translating it yields CASRPEPTVGGRTDTQYF. Filled out from reference TRBV7-9 and TRBJ2-3, the complete variable domain reads DTGVSQNPRHKITKRGQNVTFRCDPISEHNRLYWYRQTLGQGPEFLTYFQNEAQLEKSRLLSDRFSAERPKGSFSTLEIQRTEQGDSAMYLCASRPEPTVGGRTDTQYFGPGTRLTVL.